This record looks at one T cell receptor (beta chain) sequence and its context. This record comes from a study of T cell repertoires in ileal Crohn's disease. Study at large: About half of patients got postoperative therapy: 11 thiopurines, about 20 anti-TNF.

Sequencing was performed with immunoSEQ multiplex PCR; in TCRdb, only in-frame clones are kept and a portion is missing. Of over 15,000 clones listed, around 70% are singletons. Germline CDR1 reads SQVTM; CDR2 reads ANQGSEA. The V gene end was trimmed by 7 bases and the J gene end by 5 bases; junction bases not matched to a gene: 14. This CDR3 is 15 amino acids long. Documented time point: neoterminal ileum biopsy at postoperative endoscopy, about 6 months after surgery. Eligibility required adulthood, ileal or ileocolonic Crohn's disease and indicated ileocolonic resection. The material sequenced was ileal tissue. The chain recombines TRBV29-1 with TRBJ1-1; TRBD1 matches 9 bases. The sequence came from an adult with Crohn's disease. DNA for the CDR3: TGCAGCGGCTGTTCCGGGACAGGGCGATGGACTGAAGCTTTCTTT. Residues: CSGCSGTGRWTEAFF.